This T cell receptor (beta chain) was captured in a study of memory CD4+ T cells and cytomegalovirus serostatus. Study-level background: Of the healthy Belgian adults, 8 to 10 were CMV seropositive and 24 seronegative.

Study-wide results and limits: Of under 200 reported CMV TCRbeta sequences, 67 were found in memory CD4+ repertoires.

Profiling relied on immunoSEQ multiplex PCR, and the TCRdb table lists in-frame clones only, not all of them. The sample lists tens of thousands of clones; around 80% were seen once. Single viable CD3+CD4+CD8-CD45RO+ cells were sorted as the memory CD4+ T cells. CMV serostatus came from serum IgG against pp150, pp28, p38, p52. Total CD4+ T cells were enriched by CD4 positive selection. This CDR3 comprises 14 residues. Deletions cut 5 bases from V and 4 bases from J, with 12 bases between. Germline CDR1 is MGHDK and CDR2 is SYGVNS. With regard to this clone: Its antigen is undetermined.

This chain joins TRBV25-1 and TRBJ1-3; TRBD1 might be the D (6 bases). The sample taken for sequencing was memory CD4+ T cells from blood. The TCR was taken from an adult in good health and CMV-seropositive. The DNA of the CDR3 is TGTGCCAGCAGTCAAACAGGGTTAGGAAACACCATATATTTT. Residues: CASSQTGLGNTIYF.